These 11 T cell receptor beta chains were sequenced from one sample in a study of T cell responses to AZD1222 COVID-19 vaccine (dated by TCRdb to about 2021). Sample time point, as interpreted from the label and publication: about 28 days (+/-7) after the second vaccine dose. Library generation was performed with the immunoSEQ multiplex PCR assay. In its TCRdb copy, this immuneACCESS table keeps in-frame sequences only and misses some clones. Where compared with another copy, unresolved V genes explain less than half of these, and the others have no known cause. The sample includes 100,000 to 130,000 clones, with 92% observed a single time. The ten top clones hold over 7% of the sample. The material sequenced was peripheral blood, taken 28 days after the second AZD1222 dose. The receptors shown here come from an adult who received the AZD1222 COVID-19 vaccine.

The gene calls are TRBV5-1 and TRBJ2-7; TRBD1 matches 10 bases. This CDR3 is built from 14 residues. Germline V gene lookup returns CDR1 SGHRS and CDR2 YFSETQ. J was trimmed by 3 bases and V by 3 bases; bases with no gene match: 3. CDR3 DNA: TGCGCCAGCAGCTCGGGACAGGGGTACTACGAGCAGTACTTC. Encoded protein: CASSSGQGYYEQYF.

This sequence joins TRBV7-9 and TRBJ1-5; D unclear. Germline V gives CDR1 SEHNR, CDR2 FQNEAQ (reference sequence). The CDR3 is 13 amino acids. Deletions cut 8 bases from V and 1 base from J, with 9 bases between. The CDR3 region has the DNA TGTGCCAGCTCAACAGCGAGCAATCAGCCCCAGCATTTT. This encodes CASSTASNQPQHF.

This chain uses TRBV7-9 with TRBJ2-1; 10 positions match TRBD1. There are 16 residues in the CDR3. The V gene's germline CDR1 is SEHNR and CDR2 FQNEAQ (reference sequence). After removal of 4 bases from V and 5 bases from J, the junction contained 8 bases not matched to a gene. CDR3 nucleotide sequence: TGTGCCAGCAGCTCGCAGGACAGGGGGGGTGACAATGAGCAGTTCTTC. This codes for CASSSQDRGGDNEQFF.

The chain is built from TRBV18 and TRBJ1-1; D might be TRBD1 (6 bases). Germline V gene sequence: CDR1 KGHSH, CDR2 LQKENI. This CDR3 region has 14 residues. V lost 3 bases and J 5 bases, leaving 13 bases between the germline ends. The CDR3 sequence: CASSPGQGLTEAFF. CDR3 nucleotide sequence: TGTGCCAGCTCACCTGGGCAGGGGTTAACTGAAGCTTTCTTT.

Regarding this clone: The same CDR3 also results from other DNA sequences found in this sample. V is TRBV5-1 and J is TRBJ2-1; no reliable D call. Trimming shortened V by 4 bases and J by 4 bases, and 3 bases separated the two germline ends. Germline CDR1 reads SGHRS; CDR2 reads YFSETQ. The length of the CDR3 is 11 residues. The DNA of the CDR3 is TGCGCCAGCAGCCTTTACAATGAGCAGTTCTTC. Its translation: CASSLYNEQFF.

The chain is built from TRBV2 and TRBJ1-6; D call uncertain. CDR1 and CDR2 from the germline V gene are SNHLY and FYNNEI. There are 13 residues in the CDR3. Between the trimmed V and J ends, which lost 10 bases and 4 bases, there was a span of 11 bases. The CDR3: CATTEEYNSPLHF. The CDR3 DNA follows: TGTGCCACTACCGAGGAGTATAATTCACCCCTCCACTTT.

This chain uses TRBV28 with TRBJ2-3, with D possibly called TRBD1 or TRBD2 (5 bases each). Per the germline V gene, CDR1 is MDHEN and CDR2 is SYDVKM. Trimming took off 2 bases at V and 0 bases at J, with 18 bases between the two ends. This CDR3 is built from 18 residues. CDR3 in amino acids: CASSLTWGSPSSTDTQYF. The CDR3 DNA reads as TGTGCCAGCAGTTTAACGTGGGGGAGCCCATCTAGCACAGATACGCAGTATTTT.

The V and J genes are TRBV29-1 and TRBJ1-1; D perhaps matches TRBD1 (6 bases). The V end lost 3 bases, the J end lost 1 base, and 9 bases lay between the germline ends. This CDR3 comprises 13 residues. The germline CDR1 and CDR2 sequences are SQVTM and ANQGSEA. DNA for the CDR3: TGCAGCGTTGAGGGACAAGCGAACACTGAAGCTTTCTTT. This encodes CSVEGQANTEAFF.

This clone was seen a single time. CDR3 in amino acids: CASRGRFVGPQHF. CDR3 nucleotide sequence: TGTGCCAGCAGGGGTCGATTTGTGGGGCCCCAGCATTTT. The chain has TRBV12-3 or TRBV12-4 and TRBJ1-5; D is unresolved. The ends were cut back, 6 bases at V and 9 bases at J, with 15 bases in the middle. The CDR3 is 13 amino acids.

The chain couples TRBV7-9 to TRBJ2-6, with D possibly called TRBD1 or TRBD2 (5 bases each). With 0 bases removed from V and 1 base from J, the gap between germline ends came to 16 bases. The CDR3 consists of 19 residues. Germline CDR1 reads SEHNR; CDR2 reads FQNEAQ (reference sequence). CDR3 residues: CASSLATSGRSSGANVLTF. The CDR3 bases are TGTGCCAGCAGCTTAGCGACGTCGGGACGGAGTTCTGGGGCCAACGTCCTGACTTTC.

The CDR3 sequence: CASSLQGGRQETQYF. CDR3 coding DNA: TGTGCCAGCAGCCTACAGGGGGGGCGCCAAGAGACCCAGTACTTC. The genes are TRBV7-9 and TRBJ2-5; a possible D gene is TRBD1 (8 bases). Between the trimmed V and J ends, which lost 5 bases and 1 base, there was a span of 14 bases. This CDR3 contains 15 residues. The germline gives CDR1 SEHNR, CDR2 FQNEAQ (reference sequence).